This T cell receptor (beta chain) was sequenced for a study of sequential checkpoint blockade in melanoma. The CDR3 consists of 14 residues. Germline V gene data show CDR1 as SGHVS and CDR2 as FNYEAQ. Data came from immunoSEQ multiplex PCR; TCRdb stores just in-frame clones and leaves some out. Seen here are tens of thousands of clones, roughly 76% observed once, and the top ten hold more than 25%. Treatment reported: randomized to nivolumab then ipilimumab (arm A) or the reverse (arm B). The chain employs TRBV7-6 and TRBJ2-5; D possibly corresponds to TRBD1 (6 bases). Near its end, the DNA agrees better with TRBJ2-7, so the J call may be wrong. This TCR came from a human donor with melanoma. This material consisted of CD8+ T cells sorted from blood (inferred from file names), taken from a patient given nivolumab and ipilimumab in sequence. The CDR3 DNA sequence: TGTGCCAGCAGCCCGATACAGGGTGCCTACGAGCAGTACTTC. Translated, it gives CASSPIQGAYEQYF.